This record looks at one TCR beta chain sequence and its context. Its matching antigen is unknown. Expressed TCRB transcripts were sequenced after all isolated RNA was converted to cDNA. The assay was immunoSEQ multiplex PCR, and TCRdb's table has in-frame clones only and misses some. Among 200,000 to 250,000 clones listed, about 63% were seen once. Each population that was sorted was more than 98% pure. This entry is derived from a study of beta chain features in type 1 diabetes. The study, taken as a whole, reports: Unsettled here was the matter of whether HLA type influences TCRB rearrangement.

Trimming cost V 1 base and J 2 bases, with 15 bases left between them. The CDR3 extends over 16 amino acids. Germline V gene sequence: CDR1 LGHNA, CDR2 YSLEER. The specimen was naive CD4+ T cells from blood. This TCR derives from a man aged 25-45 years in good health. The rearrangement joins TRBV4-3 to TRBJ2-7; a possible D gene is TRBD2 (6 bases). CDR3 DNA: TGCGCCAGCAGCCAAGTTAGCGGAGCCAACCCCTACGAGCAGTACTTC. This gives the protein CASSQVSGANPYEQYF.